This record covers a single T cell receptor beta chain. The data were taken from a study of OX40 agonist ivuxolimab in advanced cancers. The wider study: A partial response was reached by three patients: one with hepatocellular carcinoma and two with cutaneous melanoma.

Assay used: immunoSEQ multiplex PCR; TCRdb lists only in-frame clones, some missing. The profile shows roughly 35,000 clones, approximately 79% of them singletons. Sequenced material: CD4+ or CD8+ T cells sorted from blood, taken in a trial of the OX40 agonist ivuxolimab. The origin of this receptor is an adult with an advanced solid tumor such as melanoma, head and neck, liver or kidney cancer.

DNA of the CDR3: TGTGCCAGCAGTTCCAAGGGACAGGGAGGGAATGAGCAGTTCTTC. Translating it yields CASSSKGQGGNEQFF. V gene TRBV6-6 combines with J gene TRBJ2-1; TRBD1 matches 9 bases. The germline V gene has CDR1 MNHNY and CDR2 SVGAGI (reference sequence). The CDR3 sequence is 15 residues long. V was pared by 4 bases and J by 7 bases, with 8 bases of the junction left unmatched.